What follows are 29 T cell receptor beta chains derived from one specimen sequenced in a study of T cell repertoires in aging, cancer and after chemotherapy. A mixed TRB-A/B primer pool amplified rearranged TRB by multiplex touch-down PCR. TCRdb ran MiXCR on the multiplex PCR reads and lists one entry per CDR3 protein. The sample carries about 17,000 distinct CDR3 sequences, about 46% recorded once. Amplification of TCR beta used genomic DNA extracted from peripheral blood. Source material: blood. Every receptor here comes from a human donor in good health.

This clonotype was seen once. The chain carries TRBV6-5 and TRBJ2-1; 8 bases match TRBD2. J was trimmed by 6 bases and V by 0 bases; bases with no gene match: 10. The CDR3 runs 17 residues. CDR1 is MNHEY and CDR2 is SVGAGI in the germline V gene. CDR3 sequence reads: CASSYSVYGRASNEQFF. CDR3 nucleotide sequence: TGTGCCAGCAGTTACTCGGTCTACGGGAGGGCTAGCAATGAGCAGTTCTTC.

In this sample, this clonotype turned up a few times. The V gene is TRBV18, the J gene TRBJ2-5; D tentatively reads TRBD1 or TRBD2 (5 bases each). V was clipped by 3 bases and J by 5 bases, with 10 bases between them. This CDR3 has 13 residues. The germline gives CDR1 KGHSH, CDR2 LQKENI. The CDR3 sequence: CASSPLWGETQYF. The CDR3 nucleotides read TGTGCCAGCTCACCCCTCTGGGGGGAGACCCAGTACTTC.

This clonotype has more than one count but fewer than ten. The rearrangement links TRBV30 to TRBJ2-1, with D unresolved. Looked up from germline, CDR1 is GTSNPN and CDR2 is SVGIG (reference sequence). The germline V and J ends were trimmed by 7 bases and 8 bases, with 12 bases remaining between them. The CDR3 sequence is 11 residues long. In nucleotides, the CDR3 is TGTGCCTCGCGGAACCCACATGAGCAGTTCTTC. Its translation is CASRNPHEQFF.

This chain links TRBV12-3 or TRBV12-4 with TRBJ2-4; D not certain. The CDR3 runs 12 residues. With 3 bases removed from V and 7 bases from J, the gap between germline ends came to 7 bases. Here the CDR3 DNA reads TGTGCCAGCAGTTTTGGTGGGAACATTCAGTACTTC. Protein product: CASSFGGNIQYF.

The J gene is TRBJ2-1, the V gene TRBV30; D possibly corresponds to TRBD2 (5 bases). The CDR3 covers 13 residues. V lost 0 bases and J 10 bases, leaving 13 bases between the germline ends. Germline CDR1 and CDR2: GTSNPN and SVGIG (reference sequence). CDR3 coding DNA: TGTGCCTGGAGTGTACAACGAGCTAGCGAGCAGTTCTTC. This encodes CAWSVQRASEQFF.

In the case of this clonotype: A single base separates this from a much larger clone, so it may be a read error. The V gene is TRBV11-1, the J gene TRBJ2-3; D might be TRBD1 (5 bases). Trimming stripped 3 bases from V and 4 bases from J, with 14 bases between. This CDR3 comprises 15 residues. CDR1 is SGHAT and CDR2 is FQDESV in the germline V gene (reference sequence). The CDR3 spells CASSFWQGYADTQYF. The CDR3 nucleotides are TGTGCCAGCAGCTTCTGGCAGGGATACGCAGATACGCAGTATTTT.

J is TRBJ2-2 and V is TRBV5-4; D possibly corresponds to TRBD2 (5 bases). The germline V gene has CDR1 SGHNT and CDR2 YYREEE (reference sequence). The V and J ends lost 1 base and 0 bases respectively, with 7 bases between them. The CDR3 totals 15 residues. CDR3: CASSLFGANTGELFF. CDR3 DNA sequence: TGTGCCAGCAGCTTGTTCGGGGCGAACACCGGGGAGCTGTTTTTT.

CDR3 sequence reads: CASSLRTSGRWETQYF. The CDR3 DNA is TGTGCCAGCAGCTTACGGACTAGCGGGAGGTGGGAGACCCAGTACTTC. V usage is TRBV7-9 and J usage is TRBJ2-5; 14 bases fit TRBD2. V trimming: 2 bases; J trimming: 5 bases; junction bases outside the gene matches: 4. CDR1 is SEHNR and CDR2 is FQNEAQ in the germline V gene (reference sequence). CDR3 size: 16 residues.

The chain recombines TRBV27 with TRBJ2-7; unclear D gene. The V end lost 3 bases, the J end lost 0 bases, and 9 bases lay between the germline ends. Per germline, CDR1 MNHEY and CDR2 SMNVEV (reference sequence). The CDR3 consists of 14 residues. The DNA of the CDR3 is TGTGCCAGCAGTTTCAATGGAGACTCCTACGAGCAGTACTTC. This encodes CASSFNGDSYEQYF.

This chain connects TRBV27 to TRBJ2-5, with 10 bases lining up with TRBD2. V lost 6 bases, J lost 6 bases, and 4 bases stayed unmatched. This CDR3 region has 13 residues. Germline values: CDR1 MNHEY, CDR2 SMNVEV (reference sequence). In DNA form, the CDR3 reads TGTGCCAGCAGAGTAGCGGGAGGAAAGACCCAGTACTTC. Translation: CASRVAGGKTQYF.

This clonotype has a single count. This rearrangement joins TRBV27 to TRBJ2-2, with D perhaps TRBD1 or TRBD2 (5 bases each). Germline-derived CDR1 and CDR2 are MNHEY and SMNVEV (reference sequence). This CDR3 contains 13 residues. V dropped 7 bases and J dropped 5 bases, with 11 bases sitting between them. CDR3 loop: CASKGWGTGELFF. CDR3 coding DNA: TGTGCCAGCAAGGGATGGGGGACCGGGGAGCTGTTTTTT.

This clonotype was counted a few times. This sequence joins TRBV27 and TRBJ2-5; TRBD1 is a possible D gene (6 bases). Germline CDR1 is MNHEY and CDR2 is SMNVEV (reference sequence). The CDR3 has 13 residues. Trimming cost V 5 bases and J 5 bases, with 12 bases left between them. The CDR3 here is CASSLQGWETQYF. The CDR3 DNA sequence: TGTGCCAGCAGTCTTCAGGGGTGGGAGACCCAGTACTTC.

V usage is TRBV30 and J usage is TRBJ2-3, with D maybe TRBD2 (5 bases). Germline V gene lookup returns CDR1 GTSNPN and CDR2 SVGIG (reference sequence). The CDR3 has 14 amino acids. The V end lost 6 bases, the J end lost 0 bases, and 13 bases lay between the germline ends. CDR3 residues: CACPLGGSTDTQYF. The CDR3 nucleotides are TGTGCCTGTCCCCTCGGAGGTAGCACAGATACGCAGTATTTT.

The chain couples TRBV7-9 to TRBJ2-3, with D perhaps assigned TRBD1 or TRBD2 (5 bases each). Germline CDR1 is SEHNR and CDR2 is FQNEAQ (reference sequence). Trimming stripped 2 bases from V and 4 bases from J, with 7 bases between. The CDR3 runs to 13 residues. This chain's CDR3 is CASSLLGADTQYF. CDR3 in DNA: TGTGCCAGCAGCTTACTGGGGGCAGATACGCAGTATTTT.

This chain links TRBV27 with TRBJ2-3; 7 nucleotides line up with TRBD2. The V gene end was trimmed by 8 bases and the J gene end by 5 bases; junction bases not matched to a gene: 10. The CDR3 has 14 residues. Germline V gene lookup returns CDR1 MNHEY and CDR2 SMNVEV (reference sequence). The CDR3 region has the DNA TGTGCCAGCCTTTCGACGGGGAGGGGAGATACGCAGTATTTT. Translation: CASLSTGRGDTQYF.

The chain's CDR3 is CASSILGGRGTGELFF. As DNA, the CDR3 is TGTGCCAGCAGCATTCTCGGGGGCCGGGGCACCGGGGAGCTGTTTTTT. The chain employs TRBV27 and TRBJ2-2; D might be TRBD1 or TRBD2, each matching 6 bases. V dropped 6 bases and J dropped 4 bases, with 18 bases sitting between them. The germline gives CDR1 MNHEY, CDR2 SMNVEV (reference sequence). The CDR3 runs to 16 residues.

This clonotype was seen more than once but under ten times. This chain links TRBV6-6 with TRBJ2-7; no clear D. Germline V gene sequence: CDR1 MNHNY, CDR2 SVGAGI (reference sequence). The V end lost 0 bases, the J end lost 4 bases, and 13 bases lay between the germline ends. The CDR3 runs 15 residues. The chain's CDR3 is CASSYSRVGKYEQYF. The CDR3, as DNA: TGTGCCAGCAGTTACTCGAGAGTGGGTAAATACGAGCAGTACTTC.

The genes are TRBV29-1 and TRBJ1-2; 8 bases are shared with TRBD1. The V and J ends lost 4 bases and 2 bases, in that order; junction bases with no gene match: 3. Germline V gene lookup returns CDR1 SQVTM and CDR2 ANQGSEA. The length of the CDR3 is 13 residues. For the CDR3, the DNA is TGCAGCGTTGCCAGACAGGGGAACTATGGCTACACCTTC. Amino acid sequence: CSVARQGNYGYTF.

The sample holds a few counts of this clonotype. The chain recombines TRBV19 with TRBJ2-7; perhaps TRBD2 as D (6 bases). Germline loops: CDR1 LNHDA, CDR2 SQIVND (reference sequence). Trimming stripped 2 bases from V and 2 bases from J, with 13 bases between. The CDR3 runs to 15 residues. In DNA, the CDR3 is TGTGCCAGTAGTATAATGGCCAGGGAGGCCTACGAGCAGTACTTC. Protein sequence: CASSIMAREAYEQYF. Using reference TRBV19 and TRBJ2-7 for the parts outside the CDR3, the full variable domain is DGGITQSPKYLFRKEGQNVTLSCEQNLNHDAMYWYRQDPGQGLRLIYYSQIVNDFQKGDIAEGYSVSREKKESFPLTVTSAQKNPTAFYLCASSIMAREAYEQYFGPGTRLTVT.

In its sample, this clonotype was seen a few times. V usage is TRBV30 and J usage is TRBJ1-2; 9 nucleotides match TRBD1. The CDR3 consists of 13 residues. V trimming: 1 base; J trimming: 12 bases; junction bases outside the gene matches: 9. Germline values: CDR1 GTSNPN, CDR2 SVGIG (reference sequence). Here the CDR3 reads CAWSDRGPEEDTF. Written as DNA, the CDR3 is TGTGCCTGGAGTGACAGGGGGCCCGAAGAGGACACCTTC.

CDR3 DNA: TGTGCCAGCAGTTACTCGATTACTAGCGGGGGCTCCTACGAGCAGTACTTC. Protein sequence: CASSYSITSGGSYEQYF. This chain joins TRBV6-5 and TRBJ2-7; 11 nucleotides agree with TRBD2. CDR3 length equals 17 residues. J was trimmed by 0 bases and V by 0 bases; bases with no gene match: 4. Germline V gives CDR1 MNHEY, CDR2 SVGAGI.

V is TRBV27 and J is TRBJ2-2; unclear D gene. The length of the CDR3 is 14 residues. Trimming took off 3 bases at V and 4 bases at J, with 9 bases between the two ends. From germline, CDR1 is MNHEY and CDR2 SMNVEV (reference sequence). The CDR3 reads CASSFQPGTGELFF. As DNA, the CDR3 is TGTGCCAGCAGTTTCCAGCCAGGCACCGGGGAGCTGTTTTTT.

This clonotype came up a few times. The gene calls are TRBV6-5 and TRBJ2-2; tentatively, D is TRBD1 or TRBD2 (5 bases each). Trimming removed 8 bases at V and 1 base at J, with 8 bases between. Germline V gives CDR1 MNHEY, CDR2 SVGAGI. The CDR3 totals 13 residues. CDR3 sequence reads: CASGTQNTGELFF. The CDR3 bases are TGTGCCAGCGGGACCCAGAACACCGGGGAGCTGTTTTTT.

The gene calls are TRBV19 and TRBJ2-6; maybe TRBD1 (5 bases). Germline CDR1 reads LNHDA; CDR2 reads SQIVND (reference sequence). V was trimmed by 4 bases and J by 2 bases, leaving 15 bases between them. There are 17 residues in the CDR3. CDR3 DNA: TGTGCCAGTAGTACAGGGATAGAGCTCCCTGGGGCCAACGTCCTGACTTTC. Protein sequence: CASSTGIELPGANVLTF.

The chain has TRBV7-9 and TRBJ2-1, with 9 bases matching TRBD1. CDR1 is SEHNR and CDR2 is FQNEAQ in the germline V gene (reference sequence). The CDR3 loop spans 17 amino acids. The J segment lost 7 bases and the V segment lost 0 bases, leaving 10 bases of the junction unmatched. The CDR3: CASSLASWTGEGNEQFF. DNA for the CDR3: TGTGCCAGCAGCTTAGCTAGCTGGACAGGGGAGGGTAATGAGCAGTTCTTC.

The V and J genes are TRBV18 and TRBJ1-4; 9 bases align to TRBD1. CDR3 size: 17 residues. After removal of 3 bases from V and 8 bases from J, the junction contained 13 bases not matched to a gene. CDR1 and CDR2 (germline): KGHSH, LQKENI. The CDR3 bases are TGTGCCAGCTCACCCGACAGGGGGATTGGGCTTTGGGAAAAACTGTTTTTT. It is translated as CASSPDRGIGLWEKLFF.

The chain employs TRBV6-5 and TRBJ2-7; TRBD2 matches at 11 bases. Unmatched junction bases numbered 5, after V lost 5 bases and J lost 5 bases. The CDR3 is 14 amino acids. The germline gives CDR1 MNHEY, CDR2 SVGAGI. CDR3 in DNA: TGTGCCAGCAGTGTTCTGGGACTAGCGGACGAGCAGTACTTC. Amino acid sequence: CASSVLGLADEQYF.

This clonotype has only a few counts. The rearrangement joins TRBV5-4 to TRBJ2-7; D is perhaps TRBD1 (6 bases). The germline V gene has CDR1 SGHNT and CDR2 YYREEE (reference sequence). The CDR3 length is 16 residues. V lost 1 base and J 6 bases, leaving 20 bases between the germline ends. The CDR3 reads CASSLMGNHRDGEQYF. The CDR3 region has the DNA TGTGCCAGCAGCTTGATGGGAAACCACAGGGACGGCGAGCAGTACTTC.

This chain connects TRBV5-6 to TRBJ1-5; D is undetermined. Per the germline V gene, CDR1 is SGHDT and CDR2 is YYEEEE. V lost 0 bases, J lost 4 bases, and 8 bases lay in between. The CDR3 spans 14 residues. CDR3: CASSLVGPNQPQHF. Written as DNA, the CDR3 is TGTGCCAGCAGCTTGGTAGGGCCGAATCAGCCCCAGCATTTT.